These 5 T cell receptor beta chains share one sample of origin, sequenced in a study of control samples from healthy donors and cancer patients. Method: immunoSEQ multiplex PCR; TCRdb's copy keeps in-frame clones and lacks some. Of 350,000 to 450,000 clones in the sample, around 90% are singletons; the top ten hold more than 6%. Sequenced input: PBMCs. These TCRs come from a man aged 40-55 years with head and neck cancer.

V gene TRBV6-5 combines with J gene TRBJ2-3, with TRBD1 as a possible D gene (5 bases). This CDR3 comprises 13 residues. Trimming took off 6 bases at V and 6 bases at J, with 13 bases between the two ends. Per the germline V gene, CDR1 is MNHEY and CDR2 is SVGAGI. The CDR3 DNA sequence: TGTGCCAGCAGCGCCAGGGTTTCGGATACGCAGTATTTT. It specifies CASSARVSDTQYF.

In nucleotides, the CDR3 is TGCAGCGCGCAAGGACCATCCTACGAGCAGTACTTC. The encoded protein is CSAQGPSYEQYF. The V and J genes are TRBV29-1 and TRBJ2-7; D ambiguous. V was pared by 7 bases and J by 1 base, with 11 bases between. Germline V gene data show CDR1 as SQVTM and CDR2 as ANQGSEA. The CDR3 covers 12 residues.

Details on this clone: One junction end does not reproduce the germline sequence, and a read error may be involved. The J gene is TRBJ2-4, the V gene TRBV28, with unresolved D. Germline CDR1 is MDHEN and CDR2 is SYDVKM. The CDR3 runs 13 residues. The CDR3 is CASSLGATNIQYF. The CDR3 DNA reads TGTGCCAGCAGTTTAGGCGCCACAAACATTCAGTACTTC.

This chain links TRBV5-1 with TRBJ2-7; 10 bases are shared with TRBD2. V lost 0 bases and J lost 2; bases outside the gene matches: 5. Looked up from germline, CDR1 is SGHRS and CDR2 is YFSETQ. This CDR3 region has 16 residues. The CDR3 spells CASSLAEAGGPYEQYF. DNA of the CDR3: TGCGCCAGCAGCTTGGCTGAAGCGGGAGGGCCCTACGAGCAGTACTTC.

The rearrangement links TRBV7-9 to TRBJ1-2; maybe TRBD1 (5 bases). CDR1 and CDR2 from the germline V gene are SEHNR and FQNEAQ (reference sequence). V gave up 7 bases and J gave up 4 bases, with 22 bases separating them. This CDR3 comprises 16 residues. The CDR3 sequence is CASTPFRDGETYGYTF. The CDR3 bases are TGTGCCAGCACCCCATTCCGGGACGGAGAAACCTATGGCTACACCTTC.